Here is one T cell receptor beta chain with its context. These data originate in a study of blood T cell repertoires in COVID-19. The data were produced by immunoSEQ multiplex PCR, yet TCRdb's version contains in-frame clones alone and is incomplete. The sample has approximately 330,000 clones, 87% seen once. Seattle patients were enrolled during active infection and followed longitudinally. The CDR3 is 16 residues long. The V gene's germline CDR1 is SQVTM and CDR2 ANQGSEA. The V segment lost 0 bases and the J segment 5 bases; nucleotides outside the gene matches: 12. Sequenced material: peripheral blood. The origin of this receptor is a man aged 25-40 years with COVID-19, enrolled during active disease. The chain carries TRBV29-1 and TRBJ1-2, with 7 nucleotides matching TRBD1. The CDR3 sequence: CSVEDSDREVGYGYTF. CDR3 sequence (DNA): TGCAGCGTTGAAGACTCCGACAGGGAGGTCGGGTATGGCTACACCTTC.